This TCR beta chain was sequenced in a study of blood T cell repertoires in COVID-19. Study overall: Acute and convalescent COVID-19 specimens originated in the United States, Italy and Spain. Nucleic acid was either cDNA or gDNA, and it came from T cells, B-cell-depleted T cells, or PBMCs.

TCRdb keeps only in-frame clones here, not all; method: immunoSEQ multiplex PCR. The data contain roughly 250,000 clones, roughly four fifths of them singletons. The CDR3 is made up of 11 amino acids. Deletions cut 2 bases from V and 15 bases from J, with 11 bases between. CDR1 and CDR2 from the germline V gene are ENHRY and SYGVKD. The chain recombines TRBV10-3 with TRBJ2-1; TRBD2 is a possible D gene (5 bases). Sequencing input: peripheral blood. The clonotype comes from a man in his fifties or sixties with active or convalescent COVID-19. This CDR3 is CAISEGRYLFF. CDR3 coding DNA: TGTGCCATCAGTGAGGGGAGATATCTGTTCTTC.